This TCR beta chain was captured in a study of T cell responses to AZD1222 COVID-19 vaccine. TCRdb's copy holds only in-frame clones and misses some; the assay was immunoSEQ multiplex PCR. Here the sample spans some 110,000 clones, roughly 87% being singletons. Unmatched junction bases numbered 4, after V lost 0 bases and J lost 2 bases. The CDR3 totals 15 residues. Germline V gives CDR1 SGHVS, CDR2 FQNEAQ. The V call is TRBV7-8, the J call TRBJ2-7, with 7 bases lining up with TRBD1. This sample comprised peripheral blood, obtained 28 days after the second AZD1222 dose. The sequence was collected from an adult who received the AZD1222 COVID-19 vaccine. CDR3 loop: CASSLAPGQTYEQYF. CDR3 bases: TGTGCCAGCAGCTTAGCTCCGGGACAGACCTACGAGCAGTACTTC.